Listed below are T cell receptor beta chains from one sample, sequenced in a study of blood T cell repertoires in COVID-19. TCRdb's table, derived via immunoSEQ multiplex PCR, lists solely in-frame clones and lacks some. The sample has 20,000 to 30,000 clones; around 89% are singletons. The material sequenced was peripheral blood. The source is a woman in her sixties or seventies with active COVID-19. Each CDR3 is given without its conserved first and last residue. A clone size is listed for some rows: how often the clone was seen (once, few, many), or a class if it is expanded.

CDR3 protein: ASSSLLAGNEQF
clone size: NA
J gene: TRBJ2-1
V gene: TRBV7-9

CDR3 protein: ASSLLAENTDTQY
clone size: few
J gene: TRBJ2-3
V gene: TRBV18

CDR3 protein: ASSPPLVGANVLT
clone size: NA
J gene: TRBJ2-6
V gene: TRBV5-4

CDR3 protein: ASSILREGSPLH
clone size: once
J gene: TRBJ1-6
V gene: TRBV28

CDR3 protein: ASSRTSGSAYNEQF
clone size: once
J gene: TRBJ2-1
V gene: TRBV4-1

CDR3 protein: ASSVASGDGTDTQY
clone size: NA
J gene: TRBJ2-3
V gene: TRBV9

CDR3 protein: AWSEPLGRDGYT
clone size: NA
J gene: TRBJ1-2
V gene: TRBV30

CDR3 protein: ASSSTGDRSPLH
clone size: once
J gene: TRBJ1-6
V gene: TRBV7-9

CDR3 protein: ASSPQGQPNTEAF
clone size: NA
J gene: TRBJ1-1
V gene: TRBV5-1

CDR3 protein: AAGTGGSGEQY
clone size: NA
J gene: TRBJ2-7
V gene: TRBV12-3/TRBV12-4

CDR3 protein: ASSSYVTRDITDTQY
clone size: NA
J gene: TRBJ2-3
V gene: TRBV27

CDR3 protein: ASSRIVAGGADTQY
clone size: NA
J gene: TRBJ2-3
V gene: TRBV7-2

CDR3 protein: ASSLVIANYGYT
clone size: NA
J gene: TRBJ1-2
V gene: TRBV28

CDR3 protein: ASRAGPKPEWSPLH
clone size: NA
J gene: TRBJ1-6
V gene: TRBV21-1

CDR3 protein: ASSFPGLAGGNEQF
clone size: NA
J gene: TRBJ2-1
V gene: TRBV27

CDR3 protein: ASSQVLVGLETQY
clone size: few
J gene: TRBJ2-5
V gene: TRBV4-1

CDR3 protein: ASSWTGNTYEQY
clone size: NA
J gene: TRBJ2-7
V gene: TRBV5-1

CDR3 protein: ASSLVGRVMTHNQPQH
clone size: NA
J gene: TRBJ1-5
V gene: TRBV7-2

CDR3 protein: ASRRGTSGGAGELF
clone size: NA
J gene: TRBJ2-2
V gene: TRBV6-6

CDR3 protein: ASNWAGGRTGELF
clone size: NA
J gene: TRBJ2-2
V gene: TRBV6-5

CDR3 protein: ASSYSKAAGPYEQY
clone size: NA
J gene: TRBJ2-7
V gene: TRBV6-2/TRBV6-3

CDR3 protein: ASSDGTATSYEQY
clone size: NA
J gene: TRBJ2-7
V gene: TRBV7-9

CDR3 protein: ASSKGGLALIHEQF
clone size: NA
J gene: TRBJ2-1
V gene: TRBV21-1

CDR3 protein: SVEWAEDSSYEQY
clone size: NA
J gene: TRBJ2-7
V gene: TRBV29-1

CDR3 protein: ASSPRAAGGIHEQF
clone size: few
J gene: TRBJ2-1
V gene: TRBV11-1

CDR3 protein: ASSLPGGVRGYT
clone size: NA
J gene: TRBJ1-2
V gene: TRBV28

CDR3 protein: ASTGGINYGYT
clone size: NA
J gene: TRBJ1-2
V gene: TRBV3-1/TRBV3-2

CDR3 protein: ASSRDRNYGYT
clone size: once
J gene: TRBJ1-2
V gene: TRBV2

CDR3 protein: ASSLEFRAIRF
clone size: NA
J gene: TRBJ2-1
V gene: TRBV7-2

CDR3 protein: ASSKIAPTGDTYEQY
clone size: NA
J gene: TRBJ2-7
V gene: TRBV21-1

CDR3 protein: SASGRVNIQY
clone size: NA
J gene: TRBJ2-4
V gene: TRBV20-1

CDR3 protein: ASSIPGKSKPEAF
clone size: NA
J gene: TRBJ1-1
V gene: TRBV19

CDR3 protein: ATSEGQGSQPQH
clone size: NA
J gene: TRBJ1-5
V gene: TRBV24-1

CDR3 protein: ASSSSVGGQGYEQY
clone size: NA
J gene: TRBJ2-7
V gene: TRBV28

CDR3 protein: ASSRSRGDTQY
clone size: NA
J gene: TRBJ2-3
V gene: TRBV3-1/TRBV3-2

CDR3 protein: ASSQYLPSSGIDYEQY
clone size: NA
J gene: TRBJ2-7
V gene: TRBV6-6

CDR3 protein: ASSPGLGIYNEQF
clone size: NA
J gene: TRBJ2-1
V gene: TRBV7-2

CDR3 protein: ASSLARGWGTDTQY
clone size: once
J gene: TRBJ2-3
V gene: TRBV11-2

CDR3 protein: ATSDPSGRGLETQY
clone size: NA
J gene: TRBJ2-5
V gene: TRBV24-1

CDR3 protein: ASRRALVTYEQY
clone size: NA
J gene: TRBJ2-7
V gene: TRBV5-1

CDR3 protein: ASSQGAHEQF
clone size: NA
J gene: TRBJ2-1
V gene: TRBV4-1

CDR3 protein: ASSWGAPEDIQY
clone size: NA
J gene: TRBJ2-4
V gene: TRBV3-1/TRBV3-2

CDR3 protein: ASSLQGFANTGELF
clone size: NA
J gene: TRBJ2-2
V gene: TRBV5-1

CDR3 protein: ASRAPGQGRTEAF
clone size: NA
J gene: TRBJ1-1
V gene: TRBV27

CDR3 protein: ASQPGGTARNTEAF
clone size: NA
J gene: TRBJ1-1
V gene: TRBV7-2

CDR3 protein: ASSLGGRGNQPQH
clone size: NA
J gene: TRBJ1-5
V gene: TRBV28

CDR3 protein: ASSKVSVST
clone size: NA
J gene: TRBJ1-2
V gene: TRBV21-1

CDR3 protein: ASRAGQAVEY
clone size: NA
J gene: TRBJ2-5
V gene: TRBV12-3/TRBV12-4